This TCR beta chain is drawn from a study of blood T cell repertoires in COVID-19. Study-wide context: The United States, Italy and Spain provided the acute and convalescent COVID-19 samples.

Cohort 3 donors counted as recovered after two negative PCRs, clearance, or resolved symptoms. Measured with immunoSEQ multiplex PCR; TCRdb has only the in-frame clones, and not every one. This table has 300,000 to 450,000 clones, more than 80% appearing once. V was clipped by 4 bases and J by 2 bases, with 17 bases between them. The CDR3 consists of 17 residues. Germline CDR1 is LGHNT and CDR2 is FRNRAP. In its sample, this clone was seen once. The TCR was taken from a man between 18 and 35 years old who had recovered from COVID-19. V gene TRBV12-5 combines with J gene TRBJ1-4; D not certain. Input material: PBMCs or T cells enriched from blood (not recorded which). The CDR3 reads CASGWAPEDSTNEKLFF. The CDR3 DNA is TGTGCTAGTGGTTGGGCCCCCGAGGACTCTACTAATGAAAAACTGTTTTTT.